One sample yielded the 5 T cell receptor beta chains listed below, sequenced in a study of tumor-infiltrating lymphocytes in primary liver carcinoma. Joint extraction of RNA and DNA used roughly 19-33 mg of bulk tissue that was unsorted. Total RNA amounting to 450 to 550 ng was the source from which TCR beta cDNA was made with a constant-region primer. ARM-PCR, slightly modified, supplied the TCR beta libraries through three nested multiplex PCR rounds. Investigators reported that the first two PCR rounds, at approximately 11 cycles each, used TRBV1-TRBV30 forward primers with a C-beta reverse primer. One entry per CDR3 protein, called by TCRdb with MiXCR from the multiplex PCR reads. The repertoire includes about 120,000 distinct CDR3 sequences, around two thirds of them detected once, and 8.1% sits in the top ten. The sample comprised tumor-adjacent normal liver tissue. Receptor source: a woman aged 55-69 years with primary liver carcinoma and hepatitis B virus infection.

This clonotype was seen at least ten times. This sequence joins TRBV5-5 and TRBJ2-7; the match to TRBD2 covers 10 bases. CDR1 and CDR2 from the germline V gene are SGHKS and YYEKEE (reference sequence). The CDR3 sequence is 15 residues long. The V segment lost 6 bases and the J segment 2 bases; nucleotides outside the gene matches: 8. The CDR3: CASIPWTSGTYEQYF. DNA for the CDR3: TGTGCCAGCATACCCTGGACTAGCGGAACCTACGAGCAGTACTTC.

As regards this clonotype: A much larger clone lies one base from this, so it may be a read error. In nucleotides, the CDR3 is TGTGCCAGCAGTTCCCTGGGGGGCCATTATGAAAAACTGTTTTTT. Translating gives CASSSLGGHYEKLFF. The chain recombines TRBV7-9 with TRBJ1-4, with a possible D match to TRBD1 (6 bases). The V and J ends lost 6 bases and 6 bases respectively, with 17 bases between them. CDR1 is SEHNR, CDR2 FQNEAQ, per germline (reference sequence). The CDR3 has 15 amino acids.

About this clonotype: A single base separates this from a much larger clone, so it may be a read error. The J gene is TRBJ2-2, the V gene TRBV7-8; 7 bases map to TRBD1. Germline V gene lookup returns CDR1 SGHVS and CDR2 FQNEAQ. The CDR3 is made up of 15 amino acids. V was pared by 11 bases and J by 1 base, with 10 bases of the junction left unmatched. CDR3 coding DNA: TGTGCCGGCACCCGACAGGGCCAGAACACCGGGGAGCTGTTTTTT. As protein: CAGTRQGQNTGELFF.

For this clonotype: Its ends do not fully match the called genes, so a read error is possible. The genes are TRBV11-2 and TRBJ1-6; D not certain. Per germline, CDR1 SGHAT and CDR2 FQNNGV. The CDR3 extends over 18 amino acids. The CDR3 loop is CASSFVEWARRDYSPLHF. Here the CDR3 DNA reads TGTGCTAGCAGTTTTGTTGAATGGGCCAGAAGAGATTATTCACCCCTCCACTTT. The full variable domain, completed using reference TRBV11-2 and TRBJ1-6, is EAGVAQSPRYKIIEKRQSVAFWCNPISGHATLYWYQQILGQGPKLLIQFQNNGVVDDSQLPKDRFSAERLKGVDSTLKIQPAKLEDSAVYLCASSFVEWARRDYSPLHFGNGTRLTVT.

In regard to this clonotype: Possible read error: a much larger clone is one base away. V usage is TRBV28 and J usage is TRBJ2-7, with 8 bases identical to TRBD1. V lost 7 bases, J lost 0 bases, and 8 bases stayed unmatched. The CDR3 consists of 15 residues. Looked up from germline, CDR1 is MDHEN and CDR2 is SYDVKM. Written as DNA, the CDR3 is TGTGCCAGCAAGTACCGGGACAGGAACTCCTACGAGCAGTACTTC. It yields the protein CASKYRDRNSYEQYF. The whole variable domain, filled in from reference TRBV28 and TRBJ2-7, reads DVKVTQSSRYLVKRTGEKVFLECVQDMDHENMFWYRQDPGLGLRLIYFSYDVKMKEKGDIPEGYSVSREKKERFSLILESASTNQTSMYLCASKYRDRNSYEQYFGPGTRLTVT.